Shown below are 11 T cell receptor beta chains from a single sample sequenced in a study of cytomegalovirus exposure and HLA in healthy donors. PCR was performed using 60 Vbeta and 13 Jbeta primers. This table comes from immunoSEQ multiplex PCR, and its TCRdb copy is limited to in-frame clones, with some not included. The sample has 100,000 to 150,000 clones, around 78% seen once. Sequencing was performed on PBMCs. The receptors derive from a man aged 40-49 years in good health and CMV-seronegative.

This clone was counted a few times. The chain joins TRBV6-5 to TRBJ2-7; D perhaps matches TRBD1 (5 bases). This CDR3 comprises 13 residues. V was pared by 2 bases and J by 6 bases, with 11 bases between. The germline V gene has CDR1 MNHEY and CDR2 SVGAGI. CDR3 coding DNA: TGTGCCAGCAGTTACACTCAGGGAATCGAGCAGTACTTC. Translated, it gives CASSYTQGIEQYF.

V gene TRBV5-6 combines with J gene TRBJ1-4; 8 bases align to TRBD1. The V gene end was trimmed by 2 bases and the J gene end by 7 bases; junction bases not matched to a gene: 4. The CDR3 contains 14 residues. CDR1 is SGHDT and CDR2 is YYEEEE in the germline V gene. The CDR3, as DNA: TGTGCCAGCAGCTTAACAGGGGGGAGTGAAAAACTGTTTTTT. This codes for CASSLTGGSEKLFF.

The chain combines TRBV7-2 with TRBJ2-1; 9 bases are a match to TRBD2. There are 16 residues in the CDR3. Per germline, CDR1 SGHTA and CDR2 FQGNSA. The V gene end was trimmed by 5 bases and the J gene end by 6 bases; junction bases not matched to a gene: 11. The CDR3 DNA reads TGTGCCAGCAGCCCGGTCGTCTCGCGGGGGGGCAATGAGCAGTTCTTC. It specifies CASSPVVSRGGNEQFF.

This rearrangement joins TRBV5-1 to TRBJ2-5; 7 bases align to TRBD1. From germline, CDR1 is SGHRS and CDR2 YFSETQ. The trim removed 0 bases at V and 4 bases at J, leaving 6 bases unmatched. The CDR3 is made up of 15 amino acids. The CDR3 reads CASSLGNRGSETQYF. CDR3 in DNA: TGCGCCAGCAGCTTGGGAAACAGGGGTTCAGAGACCCAGTACTTC.

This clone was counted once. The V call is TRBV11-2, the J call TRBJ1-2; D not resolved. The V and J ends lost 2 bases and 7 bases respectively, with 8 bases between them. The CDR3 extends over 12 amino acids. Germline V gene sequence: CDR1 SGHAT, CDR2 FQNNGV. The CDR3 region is CASSLSGGGYTF. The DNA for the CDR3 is TGTGCCAGCAGCTTATCAGGTGGTGGCTACACCTTC.

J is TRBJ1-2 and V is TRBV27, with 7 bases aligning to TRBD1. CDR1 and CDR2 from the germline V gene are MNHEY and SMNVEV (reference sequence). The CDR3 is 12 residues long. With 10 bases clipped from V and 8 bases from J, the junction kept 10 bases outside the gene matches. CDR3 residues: CATRQGILGYTF. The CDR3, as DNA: TGTGCCACACGACAGGGAATCTTAGGCTACACCTTC.

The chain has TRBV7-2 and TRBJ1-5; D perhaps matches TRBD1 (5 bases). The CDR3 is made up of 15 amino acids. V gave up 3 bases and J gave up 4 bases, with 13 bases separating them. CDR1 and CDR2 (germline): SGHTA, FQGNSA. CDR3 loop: CASSFVTGSNQPQHF. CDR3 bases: TGTGCCAGCAGCTTTGTAACAGGATCTAATCAGCCCCAGCATTTT.

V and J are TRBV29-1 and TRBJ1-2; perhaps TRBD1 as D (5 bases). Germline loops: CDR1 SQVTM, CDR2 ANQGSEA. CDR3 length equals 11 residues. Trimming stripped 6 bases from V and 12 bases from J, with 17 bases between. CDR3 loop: CSVEGTGGHTF. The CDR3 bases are TGCAGCGTCGAGGGGACTGGCGGGCACACCTTC.

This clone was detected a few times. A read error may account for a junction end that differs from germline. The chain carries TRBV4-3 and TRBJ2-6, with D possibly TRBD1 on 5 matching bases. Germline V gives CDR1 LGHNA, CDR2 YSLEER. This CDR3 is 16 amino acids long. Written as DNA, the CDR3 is TGCGCCAGCAGCCCAACACCAGTGTCTGGGGCCAACGGCCTGACTTTC. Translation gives CASSPTPVSGANGLTF.

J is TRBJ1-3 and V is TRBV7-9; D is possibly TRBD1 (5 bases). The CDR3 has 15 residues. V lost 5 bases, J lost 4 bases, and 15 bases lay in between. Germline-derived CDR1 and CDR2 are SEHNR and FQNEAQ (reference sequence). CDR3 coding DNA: TGTGCCAGCAGCCAGGACACCGCGGAAGGAAACACCATATATTTT. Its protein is CASSQDTAEGNTIYF.

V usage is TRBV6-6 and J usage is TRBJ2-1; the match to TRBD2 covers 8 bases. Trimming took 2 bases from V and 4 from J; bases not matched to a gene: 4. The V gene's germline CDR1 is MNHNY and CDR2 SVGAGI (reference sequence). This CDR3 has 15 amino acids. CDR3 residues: CASSYPGGGYNEQFF. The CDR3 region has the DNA TGTGCCAGCAGTTACCCGGGAGGGGGGTACAATGAGCAGTTCTTC.